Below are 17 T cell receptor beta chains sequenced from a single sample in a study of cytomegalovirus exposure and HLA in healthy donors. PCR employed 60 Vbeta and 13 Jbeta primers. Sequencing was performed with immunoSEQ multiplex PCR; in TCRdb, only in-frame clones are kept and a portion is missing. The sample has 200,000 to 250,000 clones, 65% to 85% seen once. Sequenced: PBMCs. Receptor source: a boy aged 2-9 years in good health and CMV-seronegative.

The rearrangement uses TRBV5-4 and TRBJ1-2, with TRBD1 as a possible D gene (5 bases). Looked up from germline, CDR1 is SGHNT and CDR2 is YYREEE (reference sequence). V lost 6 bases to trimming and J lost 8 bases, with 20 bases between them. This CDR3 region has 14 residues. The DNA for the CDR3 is TGTGCCAGCACCTATAACACAGGTCCGGAGGGCTACACCTTC. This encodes CASTYNTGPEGYTF.

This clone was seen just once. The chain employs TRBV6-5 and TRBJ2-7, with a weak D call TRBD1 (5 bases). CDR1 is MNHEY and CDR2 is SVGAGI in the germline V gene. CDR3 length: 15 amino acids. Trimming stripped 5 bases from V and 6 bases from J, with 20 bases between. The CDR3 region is CASSTPRAGRGEQYF. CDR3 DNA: TGTGCCAGCAGTACCCCTCGGGCCGGAAGGGGCGAGCAGTACTTC.

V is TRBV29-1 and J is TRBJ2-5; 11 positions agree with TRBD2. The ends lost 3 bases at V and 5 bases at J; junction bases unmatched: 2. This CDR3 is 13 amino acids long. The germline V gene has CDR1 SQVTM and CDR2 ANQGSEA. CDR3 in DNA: TGCAGCGTTGACCCTAGCGGGGGGGAGACCCAGTACTTC. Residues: CSVDPSGGETQYF.

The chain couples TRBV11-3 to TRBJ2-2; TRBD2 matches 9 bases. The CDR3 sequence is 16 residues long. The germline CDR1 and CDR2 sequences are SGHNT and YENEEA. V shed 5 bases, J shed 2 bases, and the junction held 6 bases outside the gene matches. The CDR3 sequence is CASSPGTSRNTGELFF. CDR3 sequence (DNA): TGTGCCAGCAGCCCAGGGACTAGCAGAAACACCGGGGAGCTGTTTTTT.

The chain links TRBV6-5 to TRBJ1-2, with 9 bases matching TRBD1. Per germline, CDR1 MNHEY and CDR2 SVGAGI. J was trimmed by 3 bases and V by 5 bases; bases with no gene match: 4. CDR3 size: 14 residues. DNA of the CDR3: TGTGCCAGCAGTACTAGGACAGGGGACTATGGCTACACCTTC. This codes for CASSTRTGDYGYTF.

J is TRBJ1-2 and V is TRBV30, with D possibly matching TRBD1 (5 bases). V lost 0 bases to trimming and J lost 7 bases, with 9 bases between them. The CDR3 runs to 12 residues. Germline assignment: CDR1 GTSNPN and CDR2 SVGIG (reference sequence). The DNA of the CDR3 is TGTGCCTGGAGTGTACGGCAGGGTGGCTACACCTTC. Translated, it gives CAWSVRQGGYTF. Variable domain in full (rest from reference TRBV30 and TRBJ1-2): SQTIHQWPATLVQPVGSPLSLECTVEGTSNPNLYWYRQAAGRGLQLLFYSVGIGQISSEVPQNLSASRPQDRQFILSSKKLLLSDSGFYLCAWSVRQGGYTFGSGTRLTVV.

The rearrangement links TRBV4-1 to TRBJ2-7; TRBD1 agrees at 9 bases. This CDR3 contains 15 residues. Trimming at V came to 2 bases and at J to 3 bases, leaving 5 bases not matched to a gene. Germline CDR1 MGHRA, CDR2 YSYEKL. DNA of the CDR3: TGCGCCAGCAGCCAACCGGGACAGGGTCACTACGAGCAGTACTTC. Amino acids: CASSQPGQGHYEQYF.

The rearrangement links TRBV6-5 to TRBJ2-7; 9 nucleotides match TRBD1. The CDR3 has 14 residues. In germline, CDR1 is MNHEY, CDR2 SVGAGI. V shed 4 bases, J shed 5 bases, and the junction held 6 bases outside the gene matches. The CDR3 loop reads CASSLFTGGHEQYF. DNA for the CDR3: TGTGCCAGCAGTTTATTCACAGGGGGCCACGAGCAGTACTTC.

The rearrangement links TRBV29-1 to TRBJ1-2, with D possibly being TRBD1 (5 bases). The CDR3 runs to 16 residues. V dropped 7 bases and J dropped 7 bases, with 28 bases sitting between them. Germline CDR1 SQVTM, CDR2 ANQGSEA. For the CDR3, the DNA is TGCAGCGCCGCGGATACTTACAGCTCCCTGGGGGGTGGCTACACCTTC. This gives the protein CSAADTYSSLGGGYTF. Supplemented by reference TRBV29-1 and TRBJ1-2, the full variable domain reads SAVISQKPSRDICQRGTSLTIQCQVDSQVTMMFWYRQQPGQSLTLIATANQGSEATYESGFVIDKFPISRPNLTFSTLTVSNMSPEDSSIYLCSAADTYSSLGGGYTFGSGTRLTVV.

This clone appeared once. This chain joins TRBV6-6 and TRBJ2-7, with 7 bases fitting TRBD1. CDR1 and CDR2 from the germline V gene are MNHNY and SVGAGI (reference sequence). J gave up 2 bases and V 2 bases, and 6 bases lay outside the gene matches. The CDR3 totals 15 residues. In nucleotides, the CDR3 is TGTGCCAGCAGTTACGAAGGGGGCAGGGCCTACGAGCAGTACTTC. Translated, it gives CASSYEGGRAYEQYF.

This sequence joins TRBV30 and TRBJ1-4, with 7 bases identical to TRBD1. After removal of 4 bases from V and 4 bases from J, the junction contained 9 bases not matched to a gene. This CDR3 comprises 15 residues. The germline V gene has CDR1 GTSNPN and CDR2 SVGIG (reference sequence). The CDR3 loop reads CAWKTPGTVNEKLFF. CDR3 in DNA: TGTGCCTGGAAGACCCCCGGGACAGTTAATGAAAAACTGTTTTTT.

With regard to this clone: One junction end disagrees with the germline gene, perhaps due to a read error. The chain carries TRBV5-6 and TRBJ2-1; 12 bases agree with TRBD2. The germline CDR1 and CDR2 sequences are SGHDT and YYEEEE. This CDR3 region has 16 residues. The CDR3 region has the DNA TGTGTCAGCAGCTTGGGGATTCTAGCGGGGGGGCAGGAGCAGTTCTTC. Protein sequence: CVSSLGILAGGQEQFF.

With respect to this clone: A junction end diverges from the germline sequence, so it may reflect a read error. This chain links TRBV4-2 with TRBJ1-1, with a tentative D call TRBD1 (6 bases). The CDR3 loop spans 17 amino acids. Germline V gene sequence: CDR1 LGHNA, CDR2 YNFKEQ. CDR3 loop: CASSQDLVGGRNAEAFF. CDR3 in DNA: TGTGCCAGCAGCCAAGATCTTGTCGGGGGGCGGAACGCTGAAGCTTTCTTT.

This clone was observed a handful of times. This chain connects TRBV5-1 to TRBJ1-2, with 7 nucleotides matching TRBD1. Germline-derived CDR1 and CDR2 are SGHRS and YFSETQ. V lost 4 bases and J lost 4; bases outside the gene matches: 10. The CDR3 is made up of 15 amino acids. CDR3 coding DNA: TGCGCCAGCAGCCCGCACAGGGGAGAGGGCTATGGCTACACCTTC. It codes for CASSPHRGEGYGYTF.

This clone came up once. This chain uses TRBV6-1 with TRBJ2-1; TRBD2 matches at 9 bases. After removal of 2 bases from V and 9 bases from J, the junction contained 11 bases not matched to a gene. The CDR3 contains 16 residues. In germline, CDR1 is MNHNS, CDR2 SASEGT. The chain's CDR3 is CASSEWRISGGGEQFF. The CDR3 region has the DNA TGTGCCAGCAGTGAATGGCGAATTAGCGGGGGAGGTGAGCAGTTCTTC.

CDR3 coding DNA: TGTGCCAGCAGTGTCGAGGGTCGGGAGACCCAGTACTTC. Amino acid sequence: CASSVEGRETQYF. The chain links TRBV2 to TRBJ2-5, with a weak D call TRBD2 (5 bases). CDR3 length equals 13 residues. Germline V gene sequence: CDR1 SNHLY, CDR2 FYNNEI. Trimming took 4 bases from V and 5 from J, leaving 11 bases between them. The full variable domain, its missing parts supplied by reference TRBV2 and TRBJ2-5, is EPEVTQTPSHQVTQMGQEVILRCVPISNHLYFYWYRQILGQKVEFLVSFYNNEISEKSEIFDDQFSVERPDGSNFTLKIRSTKLEDSAMYFCASSVEGRETQYFGPGTRLLVL.

CDR3 protein: CASSPGTSSYEQYF. The CDR3 DNA is TGTGCCAGCAGCCCAGGGACTAGCTCCTACGAGCAGTACTTC. The chain has TRBV7-9 and TRBJ2-5; 8 nucleotides match TRBD2. The J call is doubtful: the DNA matches TRBJ2-7 better. This CDR3 is 14 amino acids long. Per the germline V gene, CDR1 is SEHNR and CDR2 is FQNEAQ (reference sequence).